These 21 T cell receptor beta chains share one sample of origin, sequenced in a study of T cells in Graves' hyperthyroidism and ophthalmopathy. From RNA transcripts, TCR beta CDR3 regions were amplified. With the HTBI primer set, the TCR CDR3 went through a first round of RT-PCR. In TCRdb, the multiplex PCR reads were re-called with MiXCR into one record per CDR3 protein. The sample lists roughly 600,000 distinct CDR3 sequences; 13% to 15% were seen once. The specimen was blood. Receptors originate from a woman aged 45-60 years with Graves' ophthalmopathy.

This chain connects TRBV2 to TRBJ2-1; 12 bases line up with TRBD2. The CDR3 runs 15 residues. Trimming cost V 5 bases and J 10 bases; bases outside gene matches: 9. Germline CDR1 is SNHLY and CDR2 is FYNNEI. Here the CDR3 reads CASSRLAGDSGEQFF. The CDR3 bases are TGTGCCAGCAGTCGACTAGCGGGAGACTCTGGCGAGCAGTTCTTC.

There are many counts of this clonotype. This chain connects TRBV20-1 to TRBJ2-3; no clear D gene. Trimming took off 4 bases at V and 2 bases at J, with 13 bases between the two ends. Germline CDR1 reads DFQATT; CDR2 reads SNEGSKA (reference sequence). CDR3 length equals 14 residues. The CDR3 spells CSAISATITDTQYF. CDR3 in DNA: TGCAGTGCTATTTCGGCTACCATCACAGATACGCAGTATTTT.

This clonotype was seen more than once but under ten times. V gene TRBV6-2 or TRBV6-3 combines with J gene TRBJ2-7; 7 bases align to TRBD1. The V gene's germline CDR1 is MNHEY and CDR2 SVGEGT. This CDR3 is 12 amino acids long. The V gene end was trimmed by 6 bases and the J gene end by 5 bases; junction bases not matched to a gene: 4. CDR3 bases: TGTGCCAGCAGCAACAGGGGCCACGAGCAGTACTTC. Protein sequence: CASSNRGHEQYF.

This clonotype was counted only a few times. The chain joins TRBV11-3 to TRBJ2-2; D unclear. The CDR3 extends over 12 amino acids. Germline-derived CDR1 and CDR2 are SGHNT and YENEEA. The germline V and J ends were trimmed by 5 bases and 6 bases, with 7 bases remaining between them. CDR3 protein: CASSPRSGELFF. CDR3 in DNA: TGTGCCAGCAGCCCCCGCTCCGGGGAGCTGTTTTTT.

This clonotype was seen only a few times. This chain connects TRBV5-1 to TRBJ2-2; D is unclear. Germline CDR1 SGHRS, CDR2 YFSETQ. V lost 4 bases, J lost 3 bases, and 7 bases lay in between. The CDR3 length is 13 residues. CDR3 sequence: CASSERYTGELFF. In nucleotides, the CDR3 is TGCGCCAGCAGCGAGAGATACACCGGGGAGCTGTTTTTT.

This clonotype was seen a handful of times. V gene TRBV15 combines with J gene TRBJ2-2; the D call may be TRBD1 or TRBD2 (5 bases each). The CDR3 is made up of 14 amino acids. Germline V CDR1 and CDR2: LNHNV, YYDKDF (reference sequence). The V gene lost 7 bases and the J gene lost 7 bases, with 16 bases spanning the gap. As DNA, the CDR3 is TGTGCCACCACCTCGGGACGGCGGGTCGGGGAGCTGTTTTTT. Amino acids: CATTSGRRVGELFF.

The J gene is TRBJ2-7, the V gene TRBV18, with TRBD2 identical over 11 bases. The CDR3 is 18 amino acids. CDR1 KGHSH and CDR2 LQKENI come from the germline V gene. The J segment lost 1 base and the V segment lost 3 bases, leaving 11 bases of the junction unmatched. Here the CDR3 reads CASSPPGLAEISSYEQYF. CDR3 nucleotide sequence: TGTGCCAGCTCACCCCCGGGACTAGCGGAAATTTCTTCCTACGAGCAGTACTTC.

The rearrangement uses TRBV25-1 and TRBJ1-6; 10 nucleotides align to TRBD1. From germline, CDR1 is MGHDK and CDR2 SYGVNS. V trimming: 4 bases; J trimming: 6 bases; junction bases outside the gene matches: 3. The CDR3 is 15 amino acids. As DNA, the CDR3 is TGTGCCAGCAGTGGGCGGACAGGGGGTAATTCACCCCTCCACTTT. The encoded protein is CASSGRTGGNSPLHF.

This clonotype was detected ten times or more. Here the CDR3 reads CASSPRPASGAYNEQFF. Written as DNA, the CDR3 is TGTGCCAGCAGCCCACGCCCGGCTAGCGGAGCCTACAATGAGCAGTTCTTC. The chain carries TRBV11-2 and TRBJ2-1; the match to TRBD2 covers 7 bases. CDR3 length: 17 amino acids. Losses at the gene ends were 5 bases for V and 2 bases for J; bases not matched to a gene: 12. Germline CDR1 is SGHAT and CDR2 is FQNNGV. The full variable domain, in which reference TRBV11-2 and TRBJ2-1 provide the parts outside the CDR3, is EAGVAQSPRYKIIEKRQSVAFWCNPISGHATLYWYQQILGQGPKLLIQFQNNGVVDDSQLPKDRFSAERLKGVDSTLKIQPAKLEDSAVYLCASSPRPASGAYNEQFFGPGTRLTVL.

This clonotype was counted at least ten times. This chain uses TRBV20-1 with TRBJ2-7; TRBD2 matches 11 bases. The germline gives CDR1 DFQATT, CDR2 SNEGSKA (reference sequence). The CDR3 is 13 residues long. With V trimmed by 4 bases and J by 2 bases, 1 base remained unmatched. CDR3 sequence (DNA): TGCAGTGCTAATAGCGGGAGGGCCTACGAGCAGTACTTC. As protein: CSANSGRAYEQYF.

Ten or more counts support this clonotype. CDR3 nucleotides: TGTGCCAGCTCACCAATACCGGGACAGGCCTACGAGCAGTACTTC. This translates into CASSPIPGQAYEQYF. The V and J genes are TRBV18 and TRBJ2-7; 8 bases agree with TRBD1. From germline, CDR1 is KGHSH and CDR2 LQKENI. The CDR3 loop spans 15 amino acids. V was pared by 2 bases and J by 2 bases, with 5 bases of the junction left unmatched.

V gene TRBV6-4 combines with J gene TRBJ1-2; no reliable D call. Per the germline V gene, CDR1 is MRHNA and CDR2 is SNTAGT. The CDR3 runs 14 residues. Trimming stripped 3 bases from V and 4 bases from J, with 12 bases between. The chain's CDR3 is CASSELPSGYGYTF. The CDR3 DNA reads TGTGCCAGCAGTGAGCTTCCATCAGGCTATGGCTACACCTTC.

The genes are TRBV4-3 and TRBJ2-3; a weak D match, TRBD2 (7 bases). Between the trimmed V and J ends, which lost 0 bases and 2 bases, there was a span of 18 bases. CDR1 is LGHNA and CDR2 is YSLEER in the germline V gene. The CDR3 is made up of 18 amino acids. CDR3 DNA: TGCGCCAGCAGCCAAGATCGGAAGGGGGGGGTGGTCACAGATACGCAGTATTTT. This gives the protein CASSQDRKGGVVTDTQYF.

This clonotype was seen once. The rearrangement joins TRBV20-1 to TRBJ2-1; 9 positions agree with TRBD2. Germline-derived CDR1 and CDR2 are DFQATT and SNEGSKA (reference sequence). J gave up 4 bases and V 2 bases, and 6 bases lay outside the gene matches. This CDR3 has 15 residues. This CDR3 reads CSARLAGAGYNEQFF. The CDR3 DNA reads TGCAGTGCTAGATTAGCGGGAGCGGGTTACAATGAGCAGTTCTTC.

This clonotype was counted at least ten times. The chain is built from TRBV7-2 and TRBJ1-5, with D possibly matching TRBD1 (5 bases). The CDR3 runs 17 residues. V was cut by 1 base and J by 2 bases, with 15 bases left in between. Germline V gene lookup returns CDR1 SGHTA and CDR2 FQGNSA. The CDR3 region has the DNA TGTGCCAGCAGCTTAGTGGGTTGGGGCGTCGGCAATCAGCCCCAGCATTTT. Its protein product is CASSLVGWGVGNQPQHF.

Many counts were recorded for this clonotype. The rearrangement uses TRBV7-9 and TRBJ2-7; tentative D call: TRBD1 (6 bases). Germline-derived CDR1 and CDR2 are SEHNR and FQNEAQ (reference sequence). Trimming cost V 4 bases and J 5 bases, with 12 bases left between them. The CDR3 spans 13 residues. CDR3 DNA sequence: TGTGCCAGCAGCTCAGGGGCTGGGGACGAGCAGTACTTC. Its translation is CASSSGAGDEQYF.

This clonotype was counted ten times or more. The V call is TRBV2, the J call TRBJ1-5; D is possibly TRBD1 (5 bases). CDR1 SNHLY and CDR2 FYNNEI come from the germline V gene. The CDR3 extends over 15 amino acids. V was pared by 3 bases and J by 2 bases, with 11 bases between. The CDR3 sequence: CASSEGGSGNQPQHF. The CDR3 coding sequence is TGTGCCAGCAGTGAGGGGGGGTCGGGCAATCAGCCCCAGCATTTT. The full variable domain, in which reference TRBV2 and TRBJ1-5 provide the parts outside the CDR3, is EPEVTQTPSHQVTQMGQEVILRCVPISNHLYFYWYRQILGQKVEFLVSFYNNEISEKSEIFDDQFSVERPDGSNFTLKIRSTKLEDSAMYFCASSEGGSGNQPQHFGDGTRLSIL.

In this sample, this clonotype turned up many times. V gene TRBV7-6 combines with J gene TRBJ1-5, with D perhaps TRBD1 (6 bases). This CDR3 comprises 15 residues. Looked up from germline, CDR1 is SGHVS and CDR2 is FNYEAQ. V lost 4 bases, J lost 7 bases, and 17 bases lay in between. In nucleotides, the CDR3 is TGTGCCAGCAGCTCCAGGCCGGGACAAATACAGCCCCAGCATTTT. Its protein product is CASSSRPGQIQPQHF.

This clonotype was seen more than once but under ten times. This chain links TRBV20-1 with TRBJ2-5; D perhaps matches TRBD1 (5 bases). Germline CDR1 and CDR2: DFQATT and SNEGSKA (reference sequence). V lost 0 bases to trimming and J lost 4 bases, with 12 bases between them. This CDR3 has 14 residues. Here the CDR3 DNA reads TGCAGTGCTAGAGACTTAAGGGGCGTAGAGACCCAGTACTTC. Translated, it gives CSARDLRGVETQYF.

This clonotype turned up a few times. This chain uses TRBV7-6 with TRBJ2-7, with D possibly called TRBD1 or TRBD2 (5 bases each). Deletions cut 3 bases from V and 3 bases from J, with 18 bases between. The CDR3 spans 16 residues. From germline, CDR1 is SGHVS and CDR2 FNYEAQ. As DNA, the CDR3 is TGTGCCAGCAGCTTGTTGTCAGGGCTGAGGGACTACGAGCAGTACTTC. This translates into CASSLLSGLRDYEQYF.

The chain couples TRBV19 to TRBJ2-7; tentative D call: TRBD1 (8 bases). This CDR3 has 15 residues. V gave up 3 bases and J gave up 6 bases, with 18 bases separating them. Germline CDR1 reads LNHDA; CDR2 reads SQIVND (reference sequence). The CDR3 region is CASSIDGTGGVEQYF. CDR3 DNA sequence: TGTGCCAGTAGTATCGATGGAACAGGGGGGGTCGAGCAGTACTTC. Variable domain in full (rest from reference TRBV19 and TRBJ2-7): DGGITQSPKYLFRKEGQNVTLSCEQNLNHDAMYWYRQDPGQGLRLIYYSQIVNDFQKGDIAEGYSVSREKKESFPLTVTSAQKNPTAFYLCASSIDGTGGVEQYFGPGTRLTVT.